These 24 T cell receptor beta chains were sequenced from one sample in a study of T-cell reconstitution after alpha-beta-depleted transplantation in children. The TCRbeta library was prepared with unique molecular identifiers. TCRdb re-called the PCR reads with MiXCR, one entry per CDR3 protein. Altogether 600,000 to 700,000 distinct CDR3 sequences are present, under 15% being singletons, with the ten largest covering roughly 0.84%. Source: PBMCs, taken before TCRalphabeta/CD19-depleted stem cell transplant. These receptors all stem from a girl aged 2-15 years with congenital amegakaryocytic thrombocytopenia, due to receive a stem cell transplant.

The V gene is TRBV20-1, the J gene TRBJ2-2, with 10 bases that match TRBD2. V lost 5 bases to trimming and J lost 1 base; unmatched junction nucleotides: 1. The CDR3 extends over 14 amino acids. Germline CDR1 DFQATT, CDR2 SNEGSKA (reference sequence). CDR3 sequence: CSAASGRNTGELFF. For the CDR3, the DNA is TGCAGTGCTGCTAGCGGGAGGAACACCGGGGAGCTGTTTTTT.

There are many counts of this clonotype. The chain carries TRBV7-8 and TRBJ2-7, with TRBD2 matching over 14 bases. The ends lost 10 bases at V and 6 bases at J; junction bases unmatched: 8. The CDR3 consists of 14 residues. CDR1 and CDR2 (germline): SGHVS, FQNEAQ. CDR3 DNA: TGTGCCACCGGGACTAGCGGGAGTCTCTCCGAGCAGTACTTC. Translated: CATGTSGSLSEQYF.

This clonotype was observed many times. The chain combines TRBV20-1 with TRBJ2-2; D perhaps matches TRBD2 (7 bases). This CDR3 is 14 amino acids long. Germline CDR1 is DFQATT and CDR2 is SNEGSKA (reference sequence). V was clipped by 5 bases and J by 5 bases, with 15 bases between them. This CDR3 is CSALEGGQTGELFF. For the CDR3, the DNA is TGCAGTGCTCTCGAGGGGGGGCAAACCGGGGAGCTGTTTTTT.

The sample holds many counts of this clonotype. The chain is built from TRBV20-1 and TRBJ1-2; 10 bases map to TRBD1. The CDR3 is 16 residues long. Losses at the gene ends were 0 bases for V and 3 bases for J; bases not matched to a gene: 7. The germline CDR1 and CDR2 sequences are DFQATT and SNEGSKA (reference sequence). CDR3 nucleotide sequence: TGCAGTGCTAGAGACCACCGGGACAGGGGCTACTATGGCTACACCTTC. Its protein product is CSARDHRDRGYYGYTF.

Comments on this clonotype: It may be a read error: a sequence one base away is much more abundant. The chain combines TRBV12-3 or TRBV12-4 with TRBJ1-4; TRBD1 is a possible D gene (5 bases). This CDR3 is 15 amino acids long. The CDR3: CACSFQLTVNEKLFF. CDR3 in DNA: TGTGCCTGCAGTTTCCAACTGACAGTTAATGAAAAACTGTTTTTT.

Ten or more counts support this clonotype. J is TRBJ2-1 and V is TRBV24-1; 11 bases line up with TRBD2. The CDR3 sequence is 16 residues long. Looked up from germline, CDR1 is KGHDR and CDR2 is SFDVKD. V lost 4 bases to trimming and J lost 3 bases; unmatched junction nucleotides: 4. The DNA for the CDR3 is TGTGCCACCAGTGACGAAACTAGCGGGAGCTACAATGAGCAGTTCTTC. The encoded protein is CATSDETSGSYNEQFF.

The J gene is TRBJ2-1, the V gene TRBV29-1; 14 bases map to TRBD2. J gave up 10 bases and V 8 bases, and 10 bases lay outside the gene matches. Germline CDR1 is SQVTM and CDR2 is ANQGSEA. The CDR3 covers 14 residues. The CDR3 sequence: CSSTGLAGEEEQFF. In nucleotides, the CDR3 is TGCAGCTCGACGGGACTAGCGGGAGAAGAGGAGCAGTTCTTC.

This clonotype was recorded a few times. The chain carries TRBV12-3 or TRBV12-4 and TRBJ2-5, with a weak D call TRBD2 (6 bases). Trimming left V 6 bases short and J 5 bases short, with 16 bases between. There are 14 residues in the CDR3. DNA for the CDR3: TGTGCCAGCAGGGAGGGGCCTGCGGCTGAGACCCAGTACTTC. It codes for CASREGPAAETQYF.

This clonotype showed up many times. The chain has TRBV24-1 and TRBJ2-3, with TRBD2 identical over 8 bases. Trimming removed 4 bases from V and 2 bases from J; junction bases left unmatched: 7. The CDR3 sequence is 16 residues long. CDR1 and CDR2 (germline): KGHDR, SFDVKD. For the CDR3, the DNA is TGTGCCACCAGTGAAAGAGCGGGAGATCCCACAGATACGCAGTATTTT. It is translated as CATSERAGDPTDTQYF.

The chain employs TRBV29-1 and TRBJ2-1; 12 bases match TRBD2. Germline CDR1 is SQVTM and CDR2 is ANQGSEA. The CDR3 sequence is 15 residues long. V trimming: 5 bases; J trimming: 3 bases; junction bases outside the gene matches: 5. The CDR3 region has the DNA TGCAGCGTTCTTCTAGCGGGAGGGAACTACAATGAGCAGTTCTTC. Translated: CSVLLAGGNYNEQFF.

V usage is TRBV4-2 and J usage is TRBJ2-1, with 16 bases that match TRBD2. The CDR3 totals 19 residues. Germline V gives CDR1 LGHNA, CDR2 YNFKEQ. V lost 1 base, J lost 6 bases, and 9 bases stayed unmatched. For the CDR3, the DNA is TGTGCCAGCAGCCAAGGCCCGGGACTAGCGGGAGGGCAGGGCAATGAGCAGTTCTTC. The encoded protein is CASSQGPGLAGGQGNEQFF.

In this sample, this clonotype turned up many times. Here the CDR3 DNA reads TGTGCCAGCAGCCTTAGTGTTCCCGGGGAGCTGTTTTTT. Translating gives CASSLSVPGELFF. V is TRBV28 and J is TRBJ2-2; D is undetermined. Between the trimmed V and J ends, which lost 6 bases and 6 bases, there was a span of 11 bases. Germline V gene sequence: CDR1 MDHEN, CDR2 SYDVKM. This CDR3 region has 13 residues.

The sample holds many counts of this clonotype. The chain recombines TRBV20-1 with TRBJ2-7, with D possibly matching TRBD1 (5 bases). The CDR3 runs to 12 residues. The germline V gene has CDR1 DFQATT and CDR2 SNEGSKA (reference sequence). Trimming cost V 3 bases and J 5 bases, with 11 bases left between them. As DNA, the CDR3 is TGCAGTGCTAGCGAACAGGTCAACGAGCAGTACTTC. This codes for CSASEQVNEQYF.

This clonotype was seen more than once but under ten times. This chain uses TRBV3-1 with TRBJ2-1; 8 nucleotides match TRBD2. The germline V gene encodes CDR1 LGHDT and CDR2 YNNKEL (reference sequence). V trimming: 6 bases; J trimming: 5 bases; junction bases outside the gene matches: 21. CDR3 length equals 19 residues. In DNA, the CDR3 is TGTGCCAGCAGTTTGCTGAGTGTGGTATTGGGGACTAGACACAATGAGCAGTTCTTC. Residues: CASSLLSVVLGTRHNEQFF.

This clonotype appeared a few times. This chain joins TRBV28 and TRBJ1-3; D is possibly TRBD1 (6 bases). Per the germline V gene, CDR1 is MDHEN and CDR2 is SYDVKM. The CDR3 extends over 14 amino acids. V was shortened by 6 bases and J by 1 base, with 10 bases between the two germline ends. The CDR3 bases are TGTGCCAGCAGATTACAGGGTTCTGGAAACACCATATATTTT. Translating it yields CASRLQGSGNTIYF. Full variable domain (rest looked up from reference TRBV28 and TRBJ1-3): DVKVTQSSRYLVKRTGEKVFLECVQDMDHENMFWYRQDPGLGLRLIYFSYDVKMKEKGDIPEGYSVSREKKERFSLILESASTNQTSMYLCASRLQGSGNTIYFGEGSWLTVV.

V usage is TRBV3-1 and J usage is TRBJ2-7; D is unresolved. V dropped 5 bases and J dropped 3 bases, with 17 bases sitting between them. Germline V CDR1 and CDR2: LGHDT, YNNKEL (reference sequence). CDR3 length equals 15 residues. CDR3 loop: CASSELKGSRYEQYF. CDR3 in DNA: TGTGCCAGCAGCGAGCTGAAGGGCTCTCGCTACGAGCAGTACTTC.

In its sample, this clonotype was seen many times. The chain couples TRBV4-2 to TRBJ2-1, with D possibly matching TRBD2 (5 bases). Trimming left V 2 bases short and J 3 bases short, with 11 bases between. The CDR3 is 15 residues long. The germline gives CDR1 LGHNA, CDR2 YNFKEQ. CDR3 sequence: CASSQPGLDYNEQFF. As DNA, the CDR3 is TGTGCCAGCAGCCAACCGGGATTAGACTACAATGAGCAGTTCTTC.

This clonotype was seen at least ten times. The chain employs TRBV28 and TRBJ2-7; possibly TRBD1 for D (6 bases). The germline CDR1 and CDR2 sequences are MDHEN and SYDVKM. Trimming left V 3 bases short and J 0 bases short, with 12 bases between. This CDR3 has 15 residues. CDR3: CASSFPRGSSYEQYF. The CDR3 bases are TGTGCCAGCAGTTTCCCTAGGGGGAGCTCCTACGAGCAGTACTTC. Together with reference TRBV28 and TRBJ2-7, the CDR3 gives the full variable domain: DVKVTQSSRYLVKRTGEKVFLECVQDMDHENMFWYRQDPGLGLRLIYFSYDVKMKEKGDIPEGYSVSREKKERFSLILESASTNQTSMYLCASSFPRGSSYEQYFGPGTRLTVT.

There are many counts of this clonotype. V and J are TRBV28 and TRBJ2-1; D gene unclear. Deletions cut 5 bases from V and 10 bases from J, with 12 bases between. CDR3 length: 12 residues. The germline CDR1 and CDR2 sequences are MDHEN and SYDVKM. The CDR3 bases are TGTGCCAGCAGTCCCACCGTAAGGGAGCAGTTCTTC. Amino acids: CASSPTVREQFF.

This clonotype has at least ten counts. The genes are TRBV12-3 or TRBV12-4 and TRBJ2-3; TRBD2 agrees at 13 bases. The CDR3 is made up of 16 amino acids. V gave up 5 bases and J gave up 4 bases; unmatched junction bases: 6. The chain's CDR3 is CASSPLTSGRADTQYF. The CDR3 bases are TGTGCCAGCAGTCCATTAACTAGCGGGAGGGCAGATACGCAGTATTTT.

This clonotype turned up a few times. The chain uses TRBV5-1 and TRBJ2-7, with D possibly being TRBD1 or TRBD2 (5 bases each). From germline, CDR1 is SGHRS and CDR2 YFSETQ. The CDR3 runs to 13 residues. Trimming pared 4 bases from V and 3 bases from J, leaving 11 bases between. DNA of the CDR3: TGCGCCAGCAGCGGGGACGGGTACTACGAGCAGTACTTC. This encodes CASSGDGYYEQYF.

This clonotype has ten or more counts. The CDR3 reads CSADSLWFQETQYF. DNA for the CDR3: TGCAGTGCCGACTCATTGTGGTTCCAAGAGACCCAGTACTTC. This sequence joins TRBV20-1 and TRBJ2-5; no clear D gene. This CDR3 is 14 amino acids long. Germline V gene sequence: CDR1 DFQATT, CDR2 SNEGSKA (reference sequence). Trimming removed 6 bases at V and 1 base at J, with 15 bases between.

This clonotype was counted only a few times. The rearrangement joins TRBV5-1 to TRBJ2-1, with 7 positions matching TRBD2. The V gene end was trimmed by 4 bases and the J gene end by 3 bases; junction bases not matched to a gene: 16. The CDR3 runs 18 residues. Germline lookup yields CDR1 SGHRS and CDR2 YFSETQ. CDR3 nucleotide sequence: TGCGCCAGCAGCCCGCCCTCCGGTTGGCGGGAGTTCTACAATGAGCAGTTCTTC. It is translated as CASSPPSGWREFYNEQFF.

This clonotype was detected ten times or more. The rearrangement links TRBV29-1 to TRBJ2-7; no firm D call. The germline V and J ends were trimmed by 1 base and 5 bases, with 15 bases remaining between them. CDR3 length: 14 residues. CDR1 and CDR2 (germline): SQVTM, ANQGSEA. Here the CDR3 DNA reads TGCAGCGTTGAAGGGGTGGGCAGGTCGGACGAGCAGTACTTC. Residues: CSVEGVGRSDEQYF.